Below, 23 T cell receptor beta chains from the same sample are listed, as sequenced in a study of blood T cell repertoires in COVID-19. Assay: immunoSEQ multiplex PCR; the TCRdb copy retains only in-frame clones and omits some. The sample lists some 130,000 clones, around 89% occurring once. Material for sequencing was peripheral blood. The receptors originated from a man aged 45-65 years with acute or convalescent COVID-19.

The chain combines TRBV30 with TRBJ1-5; a possible D gene is TRBD1 (6 bases). V lost 5 bases to trimming and J lost 2 bases, with 10 bases between them. This CDR3 contains 13 residues. The germline CDR1 and CDR2 sequences are GTSNPN and SVGIG (reference sequence). For the CDR3, the DNA is TGTGCCTGGGCCGAGGGGGGCAATCAGCCCCAGCATTTT. This sequence encodes CAWAEGGNQPQHF.

The chain carries TRBV6-2 or TRBV6-3 and TRBJ1-6, with 8 bases lining up with TRBD1. The trim removed 2 bases at V and 9 bases at J, leaving 6 bases unmatched. The CDR3 is 15 amino acids. From germline, CDR1 is MNHEY and CDR2 SVGEGT. The CDR3 DNA reads TGTGCCAGCAGTTACAGGACAGGGATTACTTCACCCCTCCACTTT. Its translation is CASSYRTGITSPLHF.

The J gene is TRBJ2-2, the V gene TRBV27, with 7 bases identical to TRBD2. Germline CDR1 is MNHEY and CDR2 is SMNVEV (reference sequence). The CDR3 runs 14 residues. Trimming took 6 bases from V and 4 from J; bases not matched to a gene: 5. Written as DNA, the CDR3 is TGTGCCAGCAGCCGGGACTACCTCACCGGGGAGCTGTTTTTT. It is translated as CASSRDYLTGELFF.

The chain couples TRBV24-1 to TRBJ1-5; 7 bases map to TRBD1. The J segment lost 5 bases and the V segment lost 10 bases, leaving 4 bases of the junction unmatched. The V gene's germline CDR1 is KGHDR and CDR2 SFDVKD. This CDR3 contains 12 residues. This chain's CDR3 is CATSDRDQPQHF. The CDR3 DNA reads as TGTGCCACTTCTGACAGGGATCAGCCCCAGCATTTT.

This rearrangement joins TRBV9 to TRBJ2-3, with 8 nucleotides matching TRBD2. J gave up 3 bases and V 3 bases, and 6 bases lay outside the gene matches. This CDR3 has 15 amino acids. Germline V CDR1 and CDR2: SGDLS, YYNGEE. CDR3 sequence: CASSALAGLTDTQYF. The DNA for the CDR3 is TGTGCCAGCAGCGCGTTAGCGGGACTTACAGATACGCAGTATTTT.

The chain has TRBV7-9 and TRBJ1-1; D perhaps matches TRBD1 (6 bases). The CDR3 loop spans 14 amino acids. The germline CDR1 and CDR2 sequences are SEHNR and FQNEAQ (reference sequence). Trimming pared 1 base from V and 1 base from J, leaving 7 bases between. The CDR3 here is CASSLGTANTEAFF. CDR3 nucleotide sequence: TGTGCCAGCAGCTTAGGGACAGCGAACACTGAAGCTTTCTTT.

In its sample, this clone was seen once. The chain combines TRBV5-1 with TRBJ2-3; 7 positions agree with TRBD1. V shed 5 bases, J shed 4 bases, and the junction held 10 bases outside the gene matches. This CDR3 has 15 residues. CDR1 and CDR2 (germline): SGHRS, YFSETQ. In DNA, the CDR3 is TGCGCCAGCAGACCACAGGGGTTAGGGCCAGATACGCAGTATTTT. Protein sequence: CASRPQGLGPDTQYF.

J is TRBJ1-2 and V is TRBV7-3; D is perhaps TRBD1 (5 bases). V was trimmed by 8 bases and J by 3 bases, leaving 10 bases between them. The germline V gene encodes CDR1 SGHTA and CDR2 FQGTGA. The CDR3 has 12 residues. This CDR3 is CASGGADYGYTF. The CDR3, as DNA: TGTGCCAGCGGAGGGGCAGACTATGGCTACACCTTC.

This clone was detected once. This chain links TRBV28 with TRBJ2-7; TRBD2 agrees at 10 bases. Germline V gene data show CDR1 as MDHEN and CDR2 as SYDVKM. V dropped 3 bases and J dropped 6; count of bases not matched to a gene: 5. The CDR3 totals 14 residues. The CDR3 DNA sequence: TGTGCCAGCAGTTTTAGGCTAGCGGGAGCCGAGCAGTACTTC. Protein: CASSFRLAGAEQYF.

A single count supports this clone. This chain connects TRBV9 to TRBJ1-6; TRBD1 is a possible D gene (5 bases). Germline CDR1 is SGDLS and CDR2 is YYNGEE. Trimming cost V 1 base and J 5 bases, with 7 bases left between them. The CDR3 runs to 14 residues. CDR3 DNA sequence: TGTGCCAGCAGCGTAACAGGAAATAATTCACCCCTCCACTTT. Its protein is CASSVTGNNSPLHF.

The chain is built from TRBV5-1 and TRBJ2-1, with 7 positions matching TRBD1. CDR1 SGHRS and CDR2 YFSETQ come from the germline V gene. The CDR3 totals 14 residues. With V trimmed by 3 bases and J by 9 bases, 9 bases remained unmatched. The CDR3 coding sequence is TGCGCCAGCAGCTCGAGACAGGGCCAGAGTGAGCAGTTCTTC. As protein: CASSSRQGQSEQFF.

The rearrangement links TRBV23-1 to TRBJ2-3; 9 bases map to TRBD2. TRBV23-1 is classed as an ORF, of uncertain function. The CDR3 is made up of 16 amino acids. The V segment lost 2 bases and the J segment 2 bases; nucleotides outside the gene matches: 5. In nucleotides, the CDR3 is TGCGCCAGCAGTCAAATAGCGGGGGAAGTCACAGATACGCAGTATTTT. It translates to CASSQIAGEVTDTQYF.

This chain connects TRBV7-9 to TRBJ2-2; TRBD2 aligns across 11 bases. The CDR3 has 17 amino acids. In germline, CDR1 is SEHNR, CDR2 FQNEAQ (reference sequence). V lost 6 bases, J lost 0 bases, and 6 bases stayed unmatched. The CDR3 region is CASRRLAGTANTGELFF. The CDR3 DNA follows: TGTGCCAGCAGAAGACTAGCGGGGACTGCGAACACCGGGGAGCTGTTTTTT.

The CDR3 bases are TGTGCCAGCAGTGTGTACGGGGATGGCTACACCTTC. It translates to CASSVYGDGYTF. The gene calls are TRBV2 and TRBJ1-2, with D unresolved. Germline values: CDR1 SNHLY, CDR2 FYNNEI. Between the trimmed V and J ends, which lost 4 bases and 6 bases, there was a span of 9 bases. The CDR3 totals 12 residues.

The gene calls are TRBV18 and TRBJ2-4, with D maybe TRBD1 (6 bases). Trimming pared 3 bases from V and 4 bases from J, leaving 10 bases between. Germline CDR1 is KGHSH and CDR2 is LQKENI. The CDR3 runs 14 residues. CDR3 in amino acids: CASSPGTPKNIQYF. In nucleotides, the CDR3 is TGTGCCAGCTCACCGGGGACACCTAAAAACATTCAGTACTTC. The full variable domain, completed using reference TRBV18 and TRBJ2-4, is NAGVMQNPRHLVRRRGQEARLRCSPMKGHSHVYWYRQLPEEGLKFMVYLQKENIIDESGMPKERFSAEFPKEGPSILRIQQVVRGDSAAYFCASSPGTPKNIQYFGAGTRLSVL.

The rearrangement links TRBV10-3 to TRBJ1-2; no clear D gene. This CDR3 region has 14 residues. The germline V gene has CDR1 ENHRY and CDR2 SYGVKD. Deletions cut 4 bases from V and 5 bases from J, with 14 bases between. The CDR3 loop reads CAISAGPPGYGYTF. The CDR3 DNA sequence: TGTGCCATCAGTGCCGGGCCCCCGGGGTATGGCTACACCTTC.

The CDR3, as DNA: TGTGCCAGCTGGGGACAGGCCAGTAATCAGCCCCAGCATTTT. Translated, it gives CASWGQASNQPQHF. The rearrangement uses TRBV28 and TRBJ1-5; 8 bases match TRBD1. This CDR3 region has 14 residues. The V gene end was trimmed by 8 bases and the J gene end by 4 bases; junction bases not matched to a gene: 7. Germline lookup yields CDR1 MDHEN and CDR2 SYDVKM.

The rearrangement uses TRBV19 and TRBJ1-2; D unresolved. CDR1 LNHDA and CDR2 SQIVND come from the germline V gene (reference sequence). V lost 10 bases and J lost 2, with 8 bases in between. The CDR3 contains 11 residues. CDR3 nucleotide sequence: TGTGCCACCACGGGGAACTATGGCTACACCTTC. Its protein product is CATTGNYGYTF.

This rearrangement joins TRBV27 to TRBJ2-6, with a tentative D call TRBD2 (5 bases). CDR3 length: 20 amino acids. Germline lookup yields CDR1 MNHEY and CDR2 SMNVEV (reference sequence). The ends were cut back, 6 bases at V and 1 base at J, with 25 bases in the middle. This CDR3 reads CASSSPRTLERSSGANVLTF. CDR3 nucleotides: TGTGCCAGCAGCTCCCCAAGGACTCTCGAACGATCTTCTGGGGCCAACGTCCTGACTTTC. Looking up the rest from reference TRBV27 and TRBJ2-6 gives the full variable domain: EAQVTQNPRYLITVTGKKLTVTCSQNMNHEYMSWYRQDPGLGLRQIYYSMNVEVTDKGDVPEGYKVSRKEKRNFPLILESPSPNQTSLYFCASSSPRTLERSSGANVLTFGAGSRLTVL.

In this sample, this clone turned up once. The chain is built from TRBV6-4 and TRBJ2-1, with D perhaps matching TRBD2 (7 bases). Trimming pared 0 bases from V and 6 bases from J, leaving 12 bases between. This CDR3 is built from 15 residues. Germline-derived CDR1 and CDR2 are MRHNA and SNTAGT. CDR3 residues: CASSDSIGGANEQFF. Written as DNA, the CDR3 is TGTGCCAGCAGTGACTCGATAGGGGGGGCCAATGAGCAGTTCTTC.

This chain connects TRBV3-1 (or the pseudogene TRBV3-2) to TRBJ2-7, with D tentatively TRBD2 (5 bases). V shed 1 base and J shed 6 bases, with 16 bases lying between them. Germline V CDR1 and CDR2: LGHDT, YNNKEL (reference sequence). CDR3 length: 15 residues. The CDR3 loop reads CASSQGRTGRGEQYF. The CDR3 DNA is TGTGCCAGCAGCCAAGGGAGGACTGGACGCGGCGAGCAGTACTTC.

The chain uses TRBV10-3 and TRBJ2-2, with a possible D match to TRBD1 (6 bases). The CDR3 is made up of 15 amino acids. Trimming shortened V by 8 bases and J by 0 bases, and 13 bases separated the two germline ends. Germline V lookup: CDR1 ENHRY, CDR2 SYGVKD. The CDR3 DNA reads as TGTGCCATCCCACAGGGTTCAGCGAACACCGGGGAGCTGTTTTTT. Protein sequence: CAIPQGSANTGELFF.

This clone was seen only once. CDR3 loop: CASSQPRDTYGYTF. In DNA, the CDR3 is TGCGCCAGCAGCCAACCGAGGGACACCTATGGCTACACCTTC. The rearrangement uses TRBV4-1 and TRBJ1-2, with a weak D call TRBD1 (6 bases). CDR3 length: 14 amino acids. With 2 bases removed from V and 4 bases from J, the gap between germline ends came to 11 bases. The germline V gene encodes CDR1 MGHRA and CDR2 YSYEKL.